The text below deals with one T cell receptor (beta chain). No antigen is known for it. This sample was included in a study of T cell repertoires in cytomegalovirus infection. For the study at large: Through public TCR beta signatures, both CMV infection and matching HLA type were indicated. Study-wide results and limits: Carriers of CMV and the relevant HLA type were discriminated by public TCR beta frequency. Clonotype analysis showed dominance of the ex vivo response by HLA-C-restricted CMV-specific TCR beta clonotypes.

TCRdb re-called the reads through MiXCR, storing one row per CDR3 protein. This sample yields about 360,000 distinct CDR3 sequences, of which about a sixth are seen a single time; roughly 9% belongs to the top ten. Trimming took 2 bases from V and 4 from J; bases not matched to a gene: 0. The CDR3 extends over 12 amino acids. Germline CDR1 and CDR2: DFQATT and SNEGSKA (reference sequence). The J gene is TRBJ2-5, the V gene TRBV20-1, with 8 bases identical to TRBD2. The clonotype originates from a human donor in good health (CMV status not recorded). Some clones in this sample may be carry-over from other donors' samples. The sequenced material came from PBMCs. The CDR3: CSARLAGETQYF. For the CDR3, the DNA is TGCAGTGCTAGACTAGCGGGAGAGACCCAGTACTTC.